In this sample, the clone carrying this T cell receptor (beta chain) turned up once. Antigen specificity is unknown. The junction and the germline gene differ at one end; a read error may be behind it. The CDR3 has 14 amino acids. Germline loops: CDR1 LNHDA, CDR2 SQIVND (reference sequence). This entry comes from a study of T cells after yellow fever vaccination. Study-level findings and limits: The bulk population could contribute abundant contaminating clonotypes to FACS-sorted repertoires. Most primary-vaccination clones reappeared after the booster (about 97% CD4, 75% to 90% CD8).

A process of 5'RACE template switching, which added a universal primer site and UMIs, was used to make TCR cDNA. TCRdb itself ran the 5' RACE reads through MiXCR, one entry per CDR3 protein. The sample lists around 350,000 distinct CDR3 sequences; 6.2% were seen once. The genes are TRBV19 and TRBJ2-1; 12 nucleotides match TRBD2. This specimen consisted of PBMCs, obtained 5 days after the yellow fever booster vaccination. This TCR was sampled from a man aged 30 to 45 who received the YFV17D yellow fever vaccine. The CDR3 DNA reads TGTGCCAGTAGTACGCGACTAGCGGGAGATTTGGTGATCTTC. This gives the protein CASSTRLAGDLVIF.